The clone carrying this T cell receptor beta chain was counted between two and nine times. This entry is derived from a study of T-cell reconstitution after alpha-beta-depleted transplantation in children. Unique molecular identifiers were built into the TCRbeta library. MiXCR, applied by TCRdb to the PCR reads, yields one record per CDR3 protein. The sample holds a few hundred thousand distinct CDR3 sequences, about an eighth seen once. CDR1 is LGHNA, CDR2 YNFKEQ, per germline. Trimming removed 0 bases from V and 0 bases from J; junction bases left unmatched: 2. The CDR3 loop spans 15 amino acids. The specimen was PBMCs from the stem cell graft donor, collected from the stem cell graft. The V and J genes are TRBV4-2 and TRBJ2-7; 7 bases map to TRBD2. This TCR came from a human donor who donated a stem cell graft to a child with combined immunodeficiency. CDR3 amino acids: CASSQELASSYEQYF. Written as DNA, the CDR3 is TGTGCCAGCAGCCAAGAACTAGCGAGCTCCTACGAGCAGTACTTC.